This TCR beta chain comes out of a study of cytomegalovirus exposure and HLA in healthy donors. Germline CDR1 and CDR2: MGHRA and YSYEKL. The CDR3 spans 20 residues. V was pared by 5 bases and J by 0 bases, with 14 bases of the junction left unmatched. Study-level points and caveats: Subsequent analysis showed first-cohort TCR clusters tending to co-occur in 95 to 150 validation repertoires. Reports credit the classifier with highly specific, highly sensitive diagnosis of cytomegalovirus status. In vitro confirmation showed three CMV-associated chains to be CMV antigen specific.

The repertoire was sequenced with immunoSEQ multiplex PCR; TCRdb's copy has only in-frame clones and lacks some. Of around 69,000 clones in the sample, approximately 96% are singletons; the top ten hold around 5%. With respect to this clone: Its specificity is unknown.

The source material was PBMCs. The rearrangement joins TRBV4-1 to TRBJ2-3; 13 nucleotides align to TRBD2. This clonotype was obtained from a woman in her late teens or twenties in good health and CMV-seropositive. In DNA form, the CDR3 reads TGCGCCAGCAGCACCCGCCGGACTAGCGGGAGTTTGCCTAGCACAGATACGCAGTATTTT. Amino acid sequence: CASSTRRTSGSLPSTDTQYF.